This entry features one T cell receptor (beta chain) sequence. The target antigen is unknown. The CDR3 is 15 amino acids. V dropped 3 bases and J dropped 5 bases, with 14 bases sitting between them. Time point noted: newly diagnosed GD, antithyroid drugs for less than 3 months. After RNA was extracted from PBMCs, the TCR library was made from it. The sample belongs to a study of regulatory T cells in long-lasting Graves disease. Study-level information: Those Graves' patients who were newly diagnosed had been on antithyroid drugs under 3 months.

General study findings and limits: Among samples with persistent disease, TRBV28, TRBJ1-2 and TRBJ2-5 were favored.

TCR beta libraries were built with iRepertoire HTBI primers and Arm-PCR of CDR3 regions. MiXCR, run by TCRdb on the multiplex PCR reads, gives a single entry per CDR3 protein. The data hold approximately 400,000 distinct CDR3 sequences, with 15% observed a single time. This sample was also put to use in a study of T cells in Graves' hyperthyroidism and ophthalmopathy.

This receptor was obtained from a woman in her twenties or thirties with Graves disease. The chain couples TRBV12-3 or TRBV12-4 to TRBJ2-1, with a possible D match to TRBD2 (5 bases). Source: peripheral blood mononuclear cells (PBMCs), taken at new diagnosis, from a patient treated with antithyroid drugs. The chain's CDR3 is CASSFSLGNNNEQFF. CDR3 DNA sequence: TGTGCCAGCAGTTTCTCACTAGGTAATAACAATGAGCAGTTCTTC.